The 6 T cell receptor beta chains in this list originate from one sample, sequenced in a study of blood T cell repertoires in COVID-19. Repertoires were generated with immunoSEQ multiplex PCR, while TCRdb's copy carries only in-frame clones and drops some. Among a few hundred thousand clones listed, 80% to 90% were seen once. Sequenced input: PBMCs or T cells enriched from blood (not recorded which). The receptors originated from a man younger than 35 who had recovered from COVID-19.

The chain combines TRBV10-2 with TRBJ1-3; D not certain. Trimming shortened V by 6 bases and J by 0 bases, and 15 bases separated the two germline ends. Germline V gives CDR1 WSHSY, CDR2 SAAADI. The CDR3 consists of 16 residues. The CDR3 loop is CASREDGFSSGNTIYF. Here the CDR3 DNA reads TGCGCCAGCAGGGAGGACGGGTTTAGCTCTGGAAACACCATATATTTT.

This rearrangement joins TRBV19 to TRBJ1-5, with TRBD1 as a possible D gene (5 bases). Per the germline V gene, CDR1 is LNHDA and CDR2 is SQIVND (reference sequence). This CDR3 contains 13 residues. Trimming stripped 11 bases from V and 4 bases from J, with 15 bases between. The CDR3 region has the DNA TGTGCCTCTTCAGACAGATTGAATCAGCCCCAGCATTTT. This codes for CASSDRLNQPQHF.

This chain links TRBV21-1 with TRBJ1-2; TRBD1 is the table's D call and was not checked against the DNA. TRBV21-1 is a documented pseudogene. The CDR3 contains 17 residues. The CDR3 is CASSIHREDRHNYGYTF. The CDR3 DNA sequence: TGTGCCAGCAGCATACACAGGGAAGATCGTCATAACTATGGCTACACCTTC.

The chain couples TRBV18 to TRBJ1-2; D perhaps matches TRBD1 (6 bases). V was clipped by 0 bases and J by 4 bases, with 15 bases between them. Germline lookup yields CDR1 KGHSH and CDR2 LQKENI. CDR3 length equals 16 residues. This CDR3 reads CASSPPSGGRGYGYTF. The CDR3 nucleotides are TGTGCCAGCTCACCACCCAGTGGGGGCAGGGGCTATGGCTACACCTTC.

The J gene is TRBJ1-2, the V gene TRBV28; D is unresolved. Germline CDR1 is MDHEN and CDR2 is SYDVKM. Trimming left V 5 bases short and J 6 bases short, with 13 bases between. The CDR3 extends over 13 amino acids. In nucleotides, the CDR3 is TGTGCCAGCAGTACTACTAAGCCAGATGGCTACACCTTC. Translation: CASSTTKPDGYTF.

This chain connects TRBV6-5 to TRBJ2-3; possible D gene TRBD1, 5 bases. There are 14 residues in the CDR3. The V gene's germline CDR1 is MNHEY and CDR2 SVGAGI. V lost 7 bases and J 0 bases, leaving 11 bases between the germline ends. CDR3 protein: CASKLTESTDTQYF. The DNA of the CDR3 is TGTGCCAGCAAATTGACAGAAAGCACAGATACGCAGTATTTT.